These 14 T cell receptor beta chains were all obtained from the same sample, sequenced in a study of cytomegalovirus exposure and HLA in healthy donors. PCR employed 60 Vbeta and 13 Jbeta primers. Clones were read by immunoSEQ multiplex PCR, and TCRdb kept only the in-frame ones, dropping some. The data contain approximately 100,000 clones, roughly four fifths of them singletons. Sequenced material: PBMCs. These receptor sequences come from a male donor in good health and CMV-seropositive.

CDR3: CASSLGGAGTEAFF. CDR3 DNA: TGTGCCAGCAGCTTAGGGGGCGCCGGGACTGAAGCTTTCTTT. The chain employs TRBV5-6 and TRBJ1-1; 7 nucleotides agree with TRBD1. V lost 2 bases to trimming and J lost 5 bases; unmatched junction nucleotides: 6. The CDR3 length is 14 residues. Germline lookup yields CDR1 SGHDT and CDR2 YYEEEE.

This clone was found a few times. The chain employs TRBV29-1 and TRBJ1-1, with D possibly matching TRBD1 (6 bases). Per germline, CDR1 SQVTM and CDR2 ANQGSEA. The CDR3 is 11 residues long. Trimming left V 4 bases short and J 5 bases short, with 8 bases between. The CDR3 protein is CSVVRGTEAFF. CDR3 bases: TGCAGCGTTGTAAGGGGGACTGAAGCTTTCTTT.

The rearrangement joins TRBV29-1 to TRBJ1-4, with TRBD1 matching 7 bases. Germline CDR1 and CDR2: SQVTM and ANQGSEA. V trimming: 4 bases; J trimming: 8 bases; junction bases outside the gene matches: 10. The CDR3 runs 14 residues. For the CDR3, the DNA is TGCAGCGTTGCCCCTAAGGGGGCCGGGGAAAAACTGTTTTTT. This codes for CSVAPKGAGEKLFF.

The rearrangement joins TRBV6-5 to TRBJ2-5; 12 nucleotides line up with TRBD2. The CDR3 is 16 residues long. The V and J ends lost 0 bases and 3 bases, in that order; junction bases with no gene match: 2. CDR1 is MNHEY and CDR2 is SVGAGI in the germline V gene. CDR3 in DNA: TGTGCCAGCAGTTACTCTCCTAGCGGGGGGGAAGAGACCCAGTACTTC. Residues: CASSYSPSGGEETQYF.

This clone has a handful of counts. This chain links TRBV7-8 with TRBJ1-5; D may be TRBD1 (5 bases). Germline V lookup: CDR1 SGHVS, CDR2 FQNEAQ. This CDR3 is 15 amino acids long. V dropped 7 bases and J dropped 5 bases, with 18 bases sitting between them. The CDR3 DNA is TGTGCCAGCAACGGTAACGGGACTCTAGATCAGCCCCAGCATTTT. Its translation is CASNGNGTLDQPQHF.

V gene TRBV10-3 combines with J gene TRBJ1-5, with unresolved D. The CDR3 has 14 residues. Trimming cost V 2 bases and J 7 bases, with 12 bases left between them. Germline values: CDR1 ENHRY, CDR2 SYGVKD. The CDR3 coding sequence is TGTGCCATCAGTGAGGGACTACTAGGGCAGCCCCAGCATTTT. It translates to CAISEGLLGQPQHF.

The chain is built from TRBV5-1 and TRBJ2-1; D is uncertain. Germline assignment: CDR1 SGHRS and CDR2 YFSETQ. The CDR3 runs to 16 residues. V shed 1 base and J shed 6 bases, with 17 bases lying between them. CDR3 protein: CASSLLLTVIANEQFF. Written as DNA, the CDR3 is TGCGCCAGCAGCTTGCTTCTAACCGTCATAGCCAATGAGCAGTTCTTC.

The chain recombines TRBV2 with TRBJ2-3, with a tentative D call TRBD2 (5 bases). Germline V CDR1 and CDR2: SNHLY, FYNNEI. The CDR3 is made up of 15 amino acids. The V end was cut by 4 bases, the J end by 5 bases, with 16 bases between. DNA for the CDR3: TGTGCCAGCAGTGGACTAAGCGGACGGGGAGATACGCAGTATTTT. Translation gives CASSGLSGRGDTQYF.

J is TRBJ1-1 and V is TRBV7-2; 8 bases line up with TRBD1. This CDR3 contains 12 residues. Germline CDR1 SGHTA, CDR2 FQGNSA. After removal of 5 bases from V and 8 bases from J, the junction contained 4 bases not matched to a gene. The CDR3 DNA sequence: TGTGCCAGCAGCCAGGACAGGGTGGAAGCTTTCTTT. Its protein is CASSQDRVEAFF.

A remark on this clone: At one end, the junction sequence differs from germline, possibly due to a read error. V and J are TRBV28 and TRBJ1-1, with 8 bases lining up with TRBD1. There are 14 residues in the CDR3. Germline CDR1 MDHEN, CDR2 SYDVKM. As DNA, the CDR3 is TGTGCCAGCAGTGCAACCGGGACAGGCCGATACACCCTCTTT. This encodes CASSATGTGRYTLF.

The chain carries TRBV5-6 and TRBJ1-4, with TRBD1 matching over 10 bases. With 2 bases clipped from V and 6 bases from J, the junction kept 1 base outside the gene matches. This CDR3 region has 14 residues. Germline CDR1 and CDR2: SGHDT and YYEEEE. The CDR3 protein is CASSFDRGHEKLFF. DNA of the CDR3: TGTGCCAGCAGCTTTGACAGGGGGCATGAAAAACTGTTTTTT.

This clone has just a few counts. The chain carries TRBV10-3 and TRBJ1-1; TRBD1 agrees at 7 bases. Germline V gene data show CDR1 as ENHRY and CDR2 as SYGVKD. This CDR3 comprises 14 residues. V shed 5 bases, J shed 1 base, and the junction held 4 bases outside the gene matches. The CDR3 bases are TGTGCCATCAGTCCGGGACAGCAGAACACTGAAGCTTTCTTT. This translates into CAISPGQQNTEAFF.

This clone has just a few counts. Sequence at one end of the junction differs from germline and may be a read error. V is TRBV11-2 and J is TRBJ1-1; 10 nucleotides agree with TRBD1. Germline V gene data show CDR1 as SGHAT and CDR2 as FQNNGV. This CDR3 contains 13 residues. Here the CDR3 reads CASSLTRTGGSSF. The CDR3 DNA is TGTGCCAGCAGCTTAACACGGACAGGGGGGTCGTCGTTT.

CDR3 in amino acids: CASSHEGASTDTQYF. DNA of the CDR3: TGTGCCAGCAGTCATGAGGGGGCTAGCACAGATACGCAGTATTTT. The chain recombines TRBV28 with TRBJ2-3, with 7 positions matching TRBD1. V shed 5 bases and J 0 bases; nucleotides not matched to a gene: 5. Germline-derived CDR1 and CDR2 are MDHEN and SYDVKM. The CDR3 contains 15 residues.